This TCR beta chain derives from a study of T cell responses to AZD1222 COVID-19 vaccine. On the study more broadly: Whether given at about 4 or about 12 weeks, second doses were pooled. Findings of the study overall: Scientists sampled the repertoires only once the peak T cell response had passed. With dominance at 160-218 and 743-854, vaccine-associated CD4 TCRs spanned spike. White British ancestry dominated among donors, who included more females, and clonal diversity was possibly underestimated.

About this clone: Its antigen is unknown.

The CDR3 is 18 residues long. Looked up from germline, CDR1 is LNHDA and CDR2 is SQIVND (reference sequence). The V gene end was trimmed by 5 bases and the J gene end by 0 bases; junction bases not matched to a gene: 8. The data were produced by immunoSEQ multiplex PCR, yet TCRdb's version contains in-frame clones alone and is incomplete. The sample records approximately 130,000 clones, 90% to 95% being singletons. The chain combines TRBV19 with TRBJ2-1, with 12 bases that match TRBD2. This TCR was sampled from an adult in good health. The sequences come from peripheral blood, collected on day 0 of AZD1222 vaccination. Written as DNA, the CDR3 is TGTGCCAGTAGTCCCTCGGGACTAGCGGGTGTCTCCTACAATGAGCAGTTCTTC. This encodes CASSPSGLAGVSYNEQFF.